The sequence of this T cell receptor (beta chain) was determined in a study of early T cells in non-severe SARS-CoV-2 infection. At the level of the study: Sequenced bulk RNA came from whole blood that was unsorted, and chains were unpaired. General observations from the study: Matching results from VDJdb favored anti-spike CD8 responses, leaving private and CD4 specificities undetected.

Tagging with unique molecular identifiers was applied to individual cDNA molecules. TCRdb used MiXCR to reprocess the 5' RACE reads, holding one entry per CDR3 protein. Of about 130,000 distinct CDR3 sequences listed, more than 13% are singletons. CDR1 and CDR2 (germline): MRHNA, SNTAGT. The V gene lost 7 bases and the J gene lost 4 bases, with 14 bases spanning the gap. The length of the CDR3 is 14 residues. This clonotype showed up many times. Its antigen is as yet unknown. Specimen: whole blood. This chain links TRBV6-4 with TRBJ1-3, with D possibly being TRBD1 (6 bases). The sequence was collected from an adult who was a healthcare worker with PCR-confirmed SARS-CoV-2 infection or an uninfected control (not recorded which). CDR3 residues: CASTNRVQGNTIYF. DNA for the CDR3: TGTGCCAGCACGAACAGGGTGCAGGGAAACACCATATATTTT.